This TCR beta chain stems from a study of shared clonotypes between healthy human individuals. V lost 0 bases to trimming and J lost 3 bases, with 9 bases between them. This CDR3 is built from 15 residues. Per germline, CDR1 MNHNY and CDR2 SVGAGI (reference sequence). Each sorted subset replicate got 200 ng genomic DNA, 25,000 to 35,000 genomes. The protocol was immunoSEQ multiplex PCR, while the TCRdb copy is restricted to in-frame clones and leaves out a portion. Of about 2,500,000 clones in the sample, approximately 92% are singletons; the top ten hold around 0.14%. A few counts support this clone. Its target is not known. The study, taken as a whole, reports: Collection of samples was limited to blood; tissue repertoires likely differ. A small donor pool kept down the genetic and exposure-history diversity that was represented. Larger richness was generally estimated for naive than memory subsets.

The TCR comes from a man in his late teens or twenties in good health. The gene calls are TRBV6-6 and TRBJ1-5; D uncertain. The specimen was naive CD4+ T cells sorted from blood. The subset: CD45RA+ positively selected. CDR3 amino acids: CASSYSVANNQPQHF. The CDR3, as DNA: TGTGCCAGCAGTTACTCGGTCGCGAACAATCAGCCCCAGCATTTT.